The T cell receptor (beta chain) described here comes from a study of technical replicates of blood from a few donors (dated by TCRdb to 2015 to 2018). With respect to this clone: Its antigen is still unknown. Per-base qualities were not stored, and no clone one base away is much larger.

The germline V gene sets CDR1 to LGHNT and CDR2 to FRNRAP. Including the terminal cysteine and phenylalanine, the CDR3 comprises 17 residues. The kept DNA is CDR3 alone, 51 bases in frame from the first base. From V the trimming removes 1 base and from J it removes 3 bases, while the gene matches leave 5 bases of the junction unaccounted for. The library was prepared using the immunoSEQ multiplex PCR assay. The table comes from immuneACCESS by way of TCRdb, which keeps in-frame sequences with V and J called. Part of the clones is missing from these tables; in studies checked, under half for an unresolved V gene and the rest for unknown reasons. The sample table shows tens of thousands of clones, and about 97% are seen once. Almost 0.3% of the sample goes to the ten largest clones.

The sequence came from a human donor in good health. The chain couples TRBV12-5 to TRBJ2-1, with TRBD2 identical over 11 junction bases. What was sequenced was T cells isolated from PBMCs. The CDR3 loop reads CASGLAPGLADYNEQFF. In nucleotides, the sequence is TGTGCTAGTGGTTTGGCTCCGGGACTAGCGGACTACAATGAGCAGTTCTTC.